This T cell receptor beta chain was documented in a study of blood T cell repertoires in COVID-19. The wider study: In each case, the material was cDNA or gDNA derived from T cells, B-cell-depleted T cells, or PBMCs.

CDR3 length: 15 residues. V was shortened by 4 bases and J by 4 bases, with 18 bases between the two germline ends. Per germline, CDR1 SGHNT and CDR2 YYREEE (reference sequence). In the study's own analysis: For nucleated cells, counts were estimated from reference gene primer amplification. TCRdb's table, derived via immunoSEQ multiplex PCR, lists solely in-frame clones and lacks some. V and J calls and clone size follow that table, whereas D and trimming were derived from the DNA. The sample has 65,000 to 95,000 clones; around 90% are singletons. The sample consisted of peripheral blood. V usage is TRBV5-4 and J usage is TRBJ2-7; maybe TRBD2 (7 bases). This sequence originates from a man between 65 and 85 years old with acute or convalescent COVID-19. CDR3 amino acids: CASSPGGGQTYEQYF. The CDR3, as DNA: TGTGCCAGCAGCCCGGGGGGCGGACAAACGTACGAGCAGTACTTC. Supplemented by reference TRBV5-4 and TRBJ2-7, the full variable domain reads ETGVTQSPTHLIKTRGQQVTLRCSSQSGHNTVSWYQQALGQGPQFIFQYYREEENGRGNFPPRFSGLQFPNYSSELNVNALELDDSALYLCASSPGGGQTYEQYFGPGTRLTVT.